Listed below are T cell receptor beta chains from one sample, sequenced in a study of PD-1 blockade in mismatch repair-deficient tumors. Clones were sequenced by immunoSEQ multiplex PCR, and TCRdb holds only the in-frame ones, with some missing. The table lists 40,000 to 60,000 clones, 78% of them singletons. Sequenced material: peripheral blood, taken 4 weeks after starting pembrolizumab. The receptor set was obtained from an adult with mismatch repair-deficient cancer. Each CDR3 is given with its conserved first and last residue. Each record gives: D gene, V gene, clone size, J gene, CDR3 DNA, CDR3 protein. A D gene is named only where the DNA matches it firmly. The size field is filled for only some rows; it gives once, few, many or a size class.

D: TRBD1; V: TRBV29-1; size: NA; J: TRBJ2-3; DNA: TGCAGCGATGGGACAGGGGGGACAGATACGCAGTATTTT; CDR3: CSDGTGGTDTQYF
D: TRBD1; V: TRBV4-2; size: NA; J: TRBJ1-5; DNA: TGTGCCAGCAGCCGGGAGGACAGGGTCGAACAGCCCCAGCATTTT; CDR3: CASSREDRVEQPQHF
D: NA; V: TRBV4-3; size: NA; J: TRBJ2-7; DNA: TGCGCCAGCAGCCAAGAGGTCGGGCGGGAGCAGTACTTC; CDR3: CASSQEVGREQYF
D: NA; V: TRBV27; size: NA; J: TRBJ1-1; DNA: TGTGCCAGCAGTTCATACAGGGTTACTGAAGCTTTCTTT; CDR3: CASSSYRVTEAFF
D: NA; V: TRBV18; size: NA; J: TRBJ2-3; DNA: TGTGCCAGCTCACCAACGGGGCGGAACACAGATACGCAGTATTTT; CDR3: CASSPTGRNTDTQYF
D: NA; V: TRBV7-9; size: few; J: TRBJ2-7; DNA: TGTGCCAGCAGCTCGGGACTCCTCGAGCAGTACTTC; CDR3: CASSSGLLEQYF
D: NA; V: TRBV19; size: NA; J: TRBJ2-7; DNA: TGTGCCAGTAGGGCCCCGGGCAGGGTCTACGAGCAGTACTTC; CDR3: CASRAPGRVYEQYF
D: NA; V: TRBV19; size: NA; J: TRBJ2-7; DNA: TGTGCCAGTAGTACCAGGGGGGCAAGTGGCGAGCAGTACTTC; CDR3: CASSTRGASGEQYF
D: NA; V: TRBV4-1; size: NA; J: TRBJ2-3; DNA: TGCGCCAGCAGCCAAAATAGATATACGCAGTATTTT; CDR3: CASSQNRYTQYF
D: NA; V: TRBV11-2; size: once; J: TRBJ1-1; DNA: TGTGCCAGCAGCTTAGATCTGGGTTTGAACACTGAAGCTTTCTTT; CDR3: CASSLDLGLNTEAFF
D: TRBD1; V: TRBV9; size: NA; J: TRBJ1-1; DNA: TGTGCCAGCAGCCCGATCGGGACAGGGACCACTGAAGCTTTCTTT; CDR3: CASSPIGTGTTEAFF
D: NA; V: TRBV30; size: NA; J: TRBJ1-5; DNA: TGTGCCTGGAGTGTCCTTCGCTACGAAATGGGCTATCAGCCCCAGCATTTT; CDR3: CAWSVLRYEMGYQPQHF
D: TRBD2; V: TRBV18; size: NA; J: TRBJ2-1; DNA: TGTGCCAGCTCACCTTTAGGGACTAGCGGGAGTTACAATGAGCAGTTCTTC; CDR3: CASSPLGTSGSYNEQFF
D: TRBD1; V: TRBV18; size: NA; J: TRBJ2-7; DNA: TGTGCCAGCTCACCTTCCCGACAGGGGGCAGCCGAGCAGTACTTC; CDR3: CASSPSRQGAAEQYF
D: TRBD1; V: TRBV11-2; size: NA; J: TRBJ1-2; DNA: TGTGCCAGCAACACAGGGGGCCGTGGCTACACCTTC; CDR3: CASNTGGRGYTF
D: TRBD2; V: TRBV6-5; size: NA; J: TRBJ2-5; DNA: TGTGCCAGCAGTTCAGGACTAGCGGGAGAGTTTGGGACCCAGTACTTC; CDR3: CASSSGLAGEFGTQYF
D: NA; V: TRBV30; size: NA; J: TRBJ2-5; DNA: TGTGCCTGGAGTGTAGATGGACTTCAAGAGACCCAGTACTTC; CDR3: CAWSVDGLQETQYF
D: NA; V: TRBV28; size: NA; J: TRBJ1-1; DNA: TGTGCCAGCAGGGCCGACCCCATGAACACTGAAGCTTTCTTT; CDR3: CASRADPMNTEAFF
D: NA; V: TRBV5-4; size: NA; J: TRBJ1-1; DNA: TGTGCCAGCAGCCCCCCGGGGGGGGTTATGAACACTGAAGCTTTCTTT; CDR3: CASSPPGGVMNTEAFF
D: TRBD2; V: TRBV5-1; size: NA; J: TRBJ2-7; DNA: TGCGCCAGCAGCGAACCGGGAGGGCGCGAGCAGTACTTC; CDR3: CASSEPGGREQYF
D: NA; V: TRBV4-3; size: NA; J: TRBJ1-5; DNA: TGCGCCAGCAGCCAAGGGTATCAGGGATATCAGCCCCAGCATTTT; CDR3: CASSQGYQGYQPQHF
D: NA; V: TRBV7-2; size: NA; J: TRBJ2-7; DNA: TGTGCCAGCAGCTCCCTATACGAGCAGTACTTC; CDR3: CASSSLYEQYF
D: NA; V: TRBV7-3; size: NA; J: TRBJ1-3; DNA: TGTGCCAGCAGCTTAGTCGGGGTCAACACCATATATTTT; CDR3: CASSLVGVNTIYF
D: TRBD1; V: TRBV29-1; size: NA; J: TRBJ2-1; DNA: TGCAGCGTTGACCCGGACAGGGGGTACAATGAGCAGTTCTTC; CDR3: CSVDPDRGYNEQFF
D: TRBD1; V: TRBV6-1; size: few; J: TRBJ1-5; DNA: TGTGCCAGCAGTGGCACAGGGGGCAGTCAGCCCCAGCATTTT; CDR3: CASSGTGGSQPQHF
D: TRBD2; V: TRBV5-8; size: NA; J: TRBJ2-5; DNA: TGTGCCAGCAGCCGCGGGACTAGCATCGGGCAAGAGACCCAGTACTTC; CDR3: CASSRGTSIGQETQYF
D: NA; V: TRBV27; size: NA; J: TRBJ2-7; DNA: TGTGCCAGCAGTTTAATGCTCGGGACTCTCTACGAGCAGTACTTC; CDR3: CASSLMLGTLYEQYF
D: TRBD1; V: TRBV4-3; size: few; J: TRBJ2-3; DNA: TGCGCCAGCAGCCAAGAGGACAGGGAGATAGATACGCAGTATTTT; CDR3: CASSQEDREIDTQYF
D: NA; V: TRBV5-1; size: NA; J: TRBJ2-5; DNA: TGCGCCAGCAGCTTGAGGCCAGCCCGGGGGGAGACCCAGTACTTC; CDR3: CASSLRPARGETQYF
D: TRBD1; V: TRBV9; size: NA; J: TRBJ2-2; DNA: TGTGCCAGCAGCGTAGATTCCGTTGGACAGGAGACCGGGGAGCTGTTTTTT; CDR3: CASSVDSVGQETGELFF
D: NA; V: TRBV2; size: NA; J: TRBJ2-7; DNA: TGTGCCAGCAGTTCCAGCTACGAGCAGTACTTC; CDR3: CASSSSYEQYF
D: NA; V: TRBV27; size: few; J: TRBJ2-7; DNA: TGTGCCAGCAGCCATGACCGGGACCCTCTCTACGAGCAGTACTTC; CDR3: CASSHDRDPLYEQYF
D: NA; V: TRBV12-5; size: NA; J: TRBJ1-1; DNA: TGTGCTAGTGGTTTGAGCGTGTGGAACACTGAAGCTTTCTTT; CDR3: CASGLSVWNTEAFF
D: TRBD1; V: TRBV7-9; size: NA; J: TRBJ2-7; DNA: TGTGCCAGCAGCTTAGGGACAGGGAAATGGAACGAGCAGTACTTC; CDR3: CASSLGTGKWNEQYF
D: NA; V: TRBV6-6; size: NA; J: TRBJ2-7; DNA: TGTGCCAGCAGTTATCCAGGGCTCTCCTACGAGCAGTACTTC; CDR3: CASSYPGLSYEQYF
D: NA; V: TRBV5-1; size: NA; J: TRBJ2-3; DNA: TGCGCCAGCAGCCTCAGGGACACGCGCACAGATACGCAGTATTTT; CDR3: CASSLRDTRTDTQYF
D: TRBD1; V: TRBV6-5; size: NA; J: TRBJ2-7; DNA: TGTGCCAGCAGATACCGACAGGGACCCTACGAGCAGTACTTC; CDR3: CASRYRQGPYEQYF
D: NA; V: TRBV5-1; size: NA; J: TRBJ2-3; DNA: TGCGCCAGCAGCTTGGGGGTAGCGGTCATTTTACCCCACACAGATACGCAGTATTTT; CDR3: CASSLGVAVILPHTDTQYF
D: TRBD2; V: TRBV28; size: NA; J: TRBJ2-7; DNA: TGTGCCAGCAGCCAGGAGGGCGCTAGCGGGAGTGTGCAGTACTTC; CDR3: CASSQEGASGSVQYF
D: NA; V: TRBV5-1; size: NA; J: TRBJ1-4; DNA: TGCGCCAGCAGCAAGAAGGCCGAGGGTGAAAAACTGTTTTTT; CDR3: CASSKKAEGEKLFF
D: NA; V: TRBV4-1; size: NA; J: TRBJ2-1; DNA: TGCGCCAGCAGCCAAGATAAGAAGGATGAGCAGTTCTTC; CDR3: CASSQDKKDEQFF
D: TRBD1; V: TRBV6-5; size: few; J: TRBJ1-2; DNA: TGTGCCAGCAGTTATCAGGGGGCGAACTATGGCTACACCTTC; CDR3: CASSYQGANYGYTF